This TCR beta chain is from a study of blood T cells in healthy people across ages. This clonotype was picked up a small number of times. In terms of origin and age, donors were healthy Caucasian individuals from Russia aged about 6 to 90. A J-beta primer mix and a sample-barcoded 5' primer were used in a second PCR of about 6 to 12 cycles. TCRdb fed the 5' RACE reads into MiXCR, producing one record per CDR3 protein. The top ten hold approximately 4% of the sample, which has about 560,000 distinct CDR3 sequences, about 26% seen once. V was pared by 0 bases and J by 3 bases, with 16 bases between. Looked up from germline, CDR1 is SGHVS and CDR2 is FQNEAQ. This CDR3 has 17 amino acids. This same sample was also taken into another study, of T cells of mothers and their children. From that study: A second PCR was performed with the M1S primer. This primer added sample barcodes and 2-4 random nucleotides. The TCR beta CDR3 read count exceeded 8.5 million for each mother and was around 3.1 million for each child.

Input material: blood. V and J are TRBV7-8 and TRBJ2-3; D remains ambiguous. The sequence derives from a boy younger than 10 in good health. CDR3 sequence reads: CASSLALVVGSTDTQYF. The DNA for the CDR3 is TGTGCCAGCAGCTTAGCGCTGGTAGTGGGGTCAACAGATACGCAGTATTTT. Full variable domain (remainder filled in from reference TRBV7-8 and TRBJ2-3): GAGVSQSPRYKVAKRGQDVALRCDPISGHVSLFWYQQALGQGPEFLTYFQNEAQLDKSGLPSDRFFAERPEGSVSTLKIQRTQQEDSAVYLCASSLALVVGSTDTQYFGPGTRLTVL.